This T cell receptor beta chain stems from a study of shared clonotypes between healthy human individuals (dated by TCRdb to about 2020). Concerning the study at large: A few men and two women, aged 18 to 49 years, made up the cohort. Per donor, three plates each were used for CD4 naive and CD4 memory, two for CD8 naive, and one for CD8 memory. Blood TCR repertoires of four to six healthy adults were deeply sequenced to estimate repertoire size and the extent of clonotype sharing between individuals. Libraries were prepared and TCR repertoires were sequenced by different laboratories using diverse techniques, in order to increase sequencing depth and limit assay-specific biases. Per donor, leukapheresis produced somewhere between about 0.9 and 10 billion PBMCs.

General study outcomes and caveats: Sampling was restricted to blood, and TCR repertoires in tissues likely differ from the TCR repertoires found in blood. Naive subsets generally had larger estimated clonotype richness than memory subsets did. Based on pairwise subsampling, the degree of clonotype sharing among donors was expected to be affected by sequencing depth. Rarefaction of sorted-subset datasets indicated incomplete sequencing despite the large sequencing depth. Because the study included only a small number of donors, the genetic and exposure-history diversity represented was limited. Compared with non-shared clonotypes, the clonotypes found in all four sorted-subset donors had higher generation probabilities. When several donors were compared, the shared fraction of clonotypes was 5% to 6.5% for naive CD4, 3.5% to 4% for naive CD8, 2.3% for memory CD4, and roughly 0.43% for memory CD8.

TCR CDR3 regions were amplified from genomic DNA by multiplex PCR using the deep immunoSEQ assay. Extracted genomic DNA from each cell subset was distributed evenly across all wells of several immunoSEQ 96-well plates, and each plate was treated as a replicate. For sorted subsets, each replicate PCR was loaded with 150 to 250 ng genomic DNA, equivalent to 30,000 or so T cell genomes. Purified libraries were measured with a Qubit 3.0 fluorometer, size-checked on a Bioanalyzer 2100, and measured again with the KAPA Library Quantification kit. A separate single-read 150-cycle Illumina NextSeq 550 flow cell was used to sequence each immunoSEQ 96-well plate. The paper's data handling went like this. The immunoSEQ output contained only junctional sequences without quality scores, so filtering could not match that applied to full-length reads. To assign V/J genes and CDR3, sequences were annotated using PyIR, a Python wrapper for IgBLAST v1.9, with IMGT germline references. Any read was removed if the V/J assignment was weak (E-value above 1e-6), the CDR3 was missing, or the read contained stop codons, out-of-frame junctions, or ambiguous translated residues. V3J clonotypes were defined by identical inferred V gene, J gene, and CDR3 amino acid sequence. Percentage overlap between repertoires was computed as shared unique clonotypes divided by the size of the smaller repertoire. Repertoire richness was assessed with RTK rarefaction, the Chao1 estimator, and Recon v2.1 estimates of unobserved clonotypes. OLGA was used to compute generation probabilities for all TCRbeta clonotypes that the gDNA method yielded from a handful of donors. TCRdb obtained this table from immuneACCESS and retained in-frame rearrangements with V and J assigned. These tables miss some clones; where compared with another copy, unresolved V genes account for less than half of the shortfall, and the remainder is unexplained. That table furnishes V, J and clone size, whereas the DNA furnished D and trimming. This sample is represented by 2 million to 3 million clones; approximately 93% of them were singletons. The ten largest clones represent 0.35% to 0.45% of the sample.

A word on this clone: Its antigen is not yet known. No qualities accompany the bases; no much larger clone lies one base away.

The donors were healthy, HIV-negative adults who had no recently reported acute infections or vaccinations. Every donor was a Caucasian adult residing in Nashville, Tennessee, USA. Magnetic negative selection was used to enrich CD4+ T cells, after which naive cells were positively selected on CD45RA and the negative fraction became the memory subset. Blood was obtained by leukapheresis, after which PBMCs were separated by Ficoll-Histopaque density gradient centrifugation and cryopreserved in liquid nitrogen vapor phase. Analytical flow cytometry was used to check the purity and quantity of each magnetically sorted T cell population. From each sorted fraction, genomic DNA was isolated and quantified by UV absorbance on a Nanodrop 2000c. The V and J ends are trimmed by 4 bases and 2 bases, leaving 16 bases between them. Reading the germline V gene gives CDR1 SGHTS and CDR2 YDEGEE. The CDR3 starts with the cysteine, ends with the phenylalanine, and has 15 residues. Here the CDR3 DNA is all that survives: 45 bases in frame from base 1.

The chain links TRBV5-8 with TRBJ2-7, with a tentative D gene TRBD2 over 5 matching bases. Sequencing was carried out using naive CD4+ T cells from PBMCs. The cell subset or site label corresponds to: CD45RA+ positively selected. The TCR originated in a man between 18 and 35 years old in good health. Some clones in this sample may be carry-over from other donors' samples. Here is the DNA: TGTGCCAGCAGCCGCCTATTTAGCGCTACCTACGAGCAGTACTTC. The encoded protein is CASSRLFSATYEQYF.